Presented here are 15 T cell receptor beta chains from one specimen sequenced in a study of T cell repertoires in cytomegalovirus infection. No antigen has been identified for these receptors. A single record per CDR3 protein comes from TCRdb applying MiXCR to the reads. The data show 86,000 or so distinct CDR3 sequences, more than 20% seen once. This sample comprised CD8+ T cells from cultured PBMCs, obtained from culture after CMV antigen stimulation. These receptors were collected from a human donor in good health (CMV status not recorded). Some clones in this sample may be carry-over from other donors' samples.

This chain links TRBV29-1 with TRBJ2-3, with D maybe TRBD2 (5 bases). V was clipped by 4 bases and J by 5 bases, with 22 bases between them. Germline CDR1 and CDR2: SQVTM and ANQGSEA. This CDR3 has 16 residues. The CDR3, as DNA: TGCAGCGTTGCGGTGAGGGAAGCCAGTTTTGTAGATACGCAGTATTTT. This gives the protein CSVAVREASFVDTQYF.

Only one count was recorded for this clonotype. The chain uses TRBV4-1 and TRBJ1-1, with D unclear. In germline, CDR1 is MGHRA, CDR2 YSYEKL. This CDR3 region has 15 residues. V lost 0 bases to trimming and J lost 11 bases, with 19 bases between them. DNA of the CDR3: TGCGCCAGCAGCCAAGATGAGGCCCAAAGTAGAGGGGCTTTCTTT. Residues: CASSQDEAQSRGAFF.

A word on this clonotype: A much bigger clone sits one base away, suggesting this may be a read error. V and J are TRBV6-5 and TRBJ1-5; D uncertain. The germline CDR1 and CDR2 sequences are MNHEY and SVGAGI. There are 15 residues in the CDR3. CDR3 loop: CASRARVFSNQPQQF. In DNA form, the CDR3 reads TGTGCCAGCAGGGCGAGGGTGTTCAGCAATCAGCCCCAGCAATTT.

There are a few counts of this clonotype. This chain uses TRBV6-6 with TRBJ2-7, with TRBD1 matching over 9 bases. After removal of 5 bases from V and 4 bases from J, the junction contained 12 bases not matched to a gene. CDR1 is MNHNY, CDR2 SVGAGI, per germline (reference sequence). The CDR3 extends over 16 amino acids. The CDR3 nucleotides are TGTGCCAGCAGTACGAACCGGGACAGGGCTTTTTACGAGCAGTACTTC. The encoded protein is CASSTNRDRAFYEQYF.

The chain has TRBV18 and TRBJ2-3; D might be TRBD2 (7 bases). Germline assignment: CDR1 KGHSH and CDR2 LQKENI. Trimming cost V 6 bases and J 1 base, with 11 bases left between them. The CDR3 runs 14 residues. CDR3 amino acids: CASSRGAGTDTQYF. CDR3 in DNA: TGTGCCAGCTCTCGGGGGGCCGGCACAGATACGCAGTATTTT.

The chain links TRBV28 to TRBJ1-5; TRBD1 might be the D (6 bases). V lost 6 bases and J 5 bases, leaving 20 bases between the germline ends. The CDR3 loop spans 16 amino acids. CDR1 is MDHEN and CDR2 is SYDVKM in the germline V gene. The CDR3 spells CASSRGGLKGDQPQHF. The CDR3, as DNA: TGTGCCAGCAGCCGAGGGGGGCTTAAGGGGGATCAGCCCCAGCATTTT.

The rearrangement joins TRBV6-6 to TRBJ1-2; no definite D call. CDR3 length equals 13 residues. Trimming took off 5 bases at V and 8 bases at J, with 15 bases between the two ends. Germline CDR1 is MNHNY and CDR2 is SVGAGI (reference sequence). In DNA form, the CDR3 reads TGTGCCAGCAGTCATGAGGCTCTCAGGGGCTACACCTTC. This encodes CASSHEALRGYTF.

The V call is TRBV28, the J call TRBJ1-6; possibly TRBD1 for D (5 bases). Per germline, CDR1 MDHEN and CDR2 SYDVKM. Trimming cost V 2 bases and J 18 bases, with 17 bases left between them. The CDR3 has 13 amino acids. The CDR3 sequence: CASSLAGRDCPHF. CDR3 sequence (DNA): TGTGCCAGCAGTTTAGCGGGCCGGGACTGCCCCCACTTT. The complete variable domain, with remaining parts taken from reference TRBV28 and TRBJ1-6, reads DVKVTQSSRYLVKRTGEKVFLECVQDMDHENMFWYRQDPGLGLRLIYFSYDVKMKEKGDIPEGYSVSREKKERFSLILESASTNQTSMYLCASSLAGRDCPHFGNGTRLTVT.

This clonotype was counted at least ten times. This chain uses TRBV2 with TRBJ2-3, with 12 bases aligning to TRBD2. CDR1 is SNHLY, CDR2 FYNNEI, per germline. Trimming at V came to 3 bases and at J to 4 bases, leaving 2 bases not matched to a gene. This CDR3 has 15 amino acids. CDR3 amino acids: CASSETSGGPDTQYF. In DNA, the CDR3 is TGTGCCAGCAGTGAGACTAGCGGGGGACCAGATACGCAGTATTTT. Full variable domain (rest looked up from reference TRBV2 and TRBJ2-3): EPEVTQTPSHQVTQMGQEVILRCVPISNHLYFYWYRQILGQKVEFLVSFYNNEISEKSEIFDDQFSVERPDGSNFTLKIRSTKLEDSAMYFCASSETSGGPDTQYFGPGTRLTVL.

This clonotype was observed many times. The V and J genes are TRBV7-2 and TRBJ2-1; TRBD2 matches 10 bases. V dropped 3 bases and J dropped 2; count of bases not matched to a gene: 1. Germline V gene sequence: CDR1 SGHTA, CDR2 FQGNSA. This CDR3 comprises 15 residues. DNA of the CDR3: TGTGCCAGCAGCTTCAGCGGGGGGGCCTACAATGAGCAGTTCTTC. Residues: CASSFSGGAYNEQFF.

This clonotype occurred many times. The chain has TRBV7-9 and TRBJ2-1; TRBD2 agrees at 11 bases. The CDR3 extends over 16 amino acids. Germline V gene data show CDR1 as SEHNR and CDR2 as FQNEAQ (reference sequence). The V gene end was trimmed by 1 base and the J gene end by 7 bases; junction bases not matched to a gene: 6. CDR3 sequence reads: CASSLGLAGGRNEQFF. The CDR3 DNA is TGTGCCAGCAGCTTAGGGCTAGCGGGAGGTCGTAATGAGCAGTTCTTC.

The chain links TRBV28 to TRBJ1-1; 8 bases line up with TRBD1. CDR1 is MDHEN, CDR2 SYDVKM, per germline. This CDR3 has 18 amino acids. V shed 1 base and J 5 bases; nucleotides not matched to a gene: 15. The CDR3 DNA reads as TGTGCCAGCAGTTTATACGGTTTCGCGACAGGGGAGGAAACTGAAGCTTTCTTT. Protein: CASSLYGFATGEETEAFF. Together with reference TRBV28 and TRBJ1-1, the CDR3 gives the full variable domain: DVKVTQSSRYLVKRTGEKVFLECVQDMDHENMFWYRQDPGLGLRLIYFSYDVKMKEKGDIPEGYSVSREKKERFSLILESASTNQTSMYLCASSLYGFATGEETEAFFGQGTRLTVV.

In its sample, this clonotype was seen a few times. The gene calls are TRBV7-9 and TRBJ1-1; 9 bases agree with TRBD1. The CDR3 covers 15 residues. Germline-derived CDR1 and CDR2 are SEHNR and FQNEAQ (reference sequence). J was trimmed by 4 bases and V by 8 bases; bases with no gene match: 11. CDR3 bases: TGTGCCAGCGGGGGAAAGACAGGGGGTTCCACTGAAGCTTTCTTT. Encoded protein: CASGGKTGGSTEAFF.

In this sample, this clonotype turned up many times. CDR3 coding DNA: TGTGCCACGGGACCCCCTAACTATGGCTACACCTTC. Protein product: CATGPPNYGYTF. This chain uses TRBV19 with TRBJ1-2; possibly TRBD1 for D (5 bases). The CDR3 extends over 12 amino acids. Germline loops: CDR1 LNHDA, CDR2 SQIVND (reference sequence). V dropped 10 bases and J dropped 0 bases, with 9 bases sitting between them.

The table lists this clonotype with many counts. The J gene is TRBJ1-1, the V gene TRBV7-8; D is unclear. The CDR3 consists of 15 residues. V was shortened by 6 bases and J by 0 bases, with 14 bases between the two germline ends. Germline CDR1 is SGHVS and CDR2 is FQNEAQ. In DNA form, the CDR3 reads TGTGCCAGCAGTCCAGATCCAGTGATGAACACTGAAGCTTTCTTT. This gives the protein CASSPDPVMNTEAFF.